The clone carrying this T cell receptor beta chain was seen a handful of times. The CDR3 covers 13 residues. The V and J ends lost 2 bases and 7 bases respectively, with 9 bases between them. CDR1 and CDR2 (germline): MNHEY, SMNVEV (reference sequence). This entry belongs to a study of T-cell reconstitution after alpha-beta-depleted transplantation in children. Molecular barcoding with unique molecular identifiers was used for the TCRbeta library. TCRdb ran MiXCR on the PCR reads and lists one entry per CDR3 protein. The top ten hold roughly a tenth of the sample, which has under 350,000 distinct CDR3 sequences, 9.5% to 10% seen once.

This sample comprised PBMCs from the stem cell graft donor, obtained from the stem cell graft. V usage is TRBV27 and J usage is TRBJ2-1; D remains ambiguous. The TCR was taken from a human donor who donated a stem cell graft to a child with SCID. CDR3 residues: CASSLLFTNEQFF. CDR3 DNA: TGTGCCAGCAGTTTACTCTTCACGAATGAGCAGTTCTTC.